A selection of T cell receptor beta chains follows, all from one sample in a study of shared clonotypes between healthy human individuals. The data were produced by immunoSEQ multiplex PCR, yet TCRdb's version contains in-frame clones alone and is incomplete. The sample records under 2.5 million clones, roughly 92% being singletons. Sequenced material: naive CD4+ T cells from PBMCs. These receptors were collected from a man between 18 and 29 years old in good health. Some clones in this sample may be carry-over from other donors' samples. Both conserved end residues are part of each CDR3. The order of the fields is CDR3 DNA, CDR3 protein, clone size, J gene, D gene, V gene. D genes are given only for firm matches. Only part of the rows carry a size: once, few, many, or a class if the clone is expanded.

cdr3_nt: TGTGCCAGCGGCCCTCCGGGCCTAGGGAAGGAAGGCTACACCTTC; cdr3_aa: CASGPPGLGKEGYTF; clone_size: -; j_call: TRBJ1-2; d_call: -; v_call: TRBV28
cdr3_nt: TGCGCCAGCGGGGTTGGGTCCTCGTACAATGAGCAGTTCTTC; cdr3_aa: CASGVGSSYNEQFF; clone_size: -; j_call: TRBJ2-1; d_call: -; v_call: TRBV5-1
cdr3_nt: TGCGCCAGCAGCTTCCCAGCAGCAACAGATACGCAGTATTTT; cdr3_aa: CASSFPAATDTQYF; clone_size: -; j_call: TRBJ2-3; d_call: -; v_call: TRBV5-1
cdr3_nt: TGTGCCAGCAGCTCCCGGGAGATCCCTACCAATGAGCAGTTCTTC; cdr3_aa: CASSSREIPTNEQFF; clone_size: -; j_call: TRBJ2-1; d_call: -; v_call: TRBV5-4
cdr3_nt: TGTGCCAGCAGGCGGGGGACAGGGAACAATCAGCCCCAGCATTTT; cdr3_aa: CASRRGTGNNQPQHF; clone_size: -; j_call: TRBJ1-5; d_call: TRBD1; v_call: TRBV27
cdr3_nt: TGCGCCAGCAGCTTTGAGGGCGGGTACAATGAGCAGTTCTTC; cdr3_aa: CASSFEGGYNEQFF; clone_size: -; j_call: TRBJ2-1; d_call: -; v_call: TRBV5-1
cdr3_nt: TGTGCCAGCTCACCGGAGCGCTCCTACGAGCAGTACTTC; cdr3_aa: CASSPERSYEQYF; clone_size: few; j_call: TRBJ2-7; d_call: -; v_call: TRBV18
cdr3_nt: TGTGCCAGCAGGAACGCCCTTAGGTCTCGGTACGAGCAGTACTTC; cdr3_aa: CASRNALRSRYEQYF; clone_size: -; j_call: TRBJ2-7; d_call: -; v_call: TRBV6-6
cdr3_nt: TGTGCCACCACCAAGGGTCTACTAGCTGGAACCGGGGAGCTGTTTTTT; cdr3_aa: CATTKGLLAGTGELFF; clone_size: once; j_call: TRBJ2-2; d_call: -; v_call: TRBV15
cdr3_nt: TGTGCCAGCCGGACTAGCGGGAGGAACATTCAGTACTTC; cdr3_aa: CASRTSGRNIQYF; clone_size: -; j_call: TRBJ2-4; d_call: TRBD2; v_call: TRBV7-2
cdr3_nt: TGTGCCAGCAGCTCAGGGGGCCAAAACACCGGGGAGCTGTTTTTT; cdr3_aa: CASSSGGQNTGELFF; clone_size: -; j_call: TRBJ2-2; d_call: TRBD1; v_call: TRBV5-4
cdr3_nt: TGTGCCAGCAGCTTACTAGCGGGAAATATCGGGGAGCTGTTTTTT; cdr3_aa: CASSLLAGNIGELFF; clone_size: -; j_call: TRBJ2-2; d_call: TRBD2; v_call: TRBV7-2
cdr3_nt: TGTGCCAGCAGCCGTAGCACGGCCGGGGAGCTGTTTTTT; cdr3_aa: CASSRSTAGELFF; clone_size: -; j_call: TRBJ2-2; d_call: -; v_call: TRBV7-2
cdr3_nt: TGTGCCAGTAGCCCTTGGCGGGGGGACGGGGCCAACGTCCTGACTTTC; cdr3_aa: CASSPWRGDGANVLTF; clone_size: -; j_call: TRBJ2-6; d_call: TRBD2; v_call: TRBV19
cdr3_nt: TGTGCCAGTAGTATGTGGTCTGGCTACGAGCAGTACTTC; cdr3_aa: CASSMWSGYEQYF; clone_size: -; j_call: TRBJ2-7; d_call: -; v_call: TRBV19
cdr3_nt: TGTGCCAGCAGTACATCGCCTGCTAACTATGGCTACACCTTC; cdr3_aa: CASSTSPANYGYTF; clone_size: -; j_call: TRBJ1-2; d_call: -; v_call: TRBV7-8
cdr3_nt: TGTGCCAGCAGCCCCCTGGGGGGGACCCATAACTATGGCTACACCTTC; cdr3_aa: CASSPLGGTHNYGYTF; clone_size: -; j_call: TRBJ1-2; d_call: -; v_call: TRBV9
cdr3_nt: TGTGCTAGTGGTTTCCGGACAGCGAACACCGGGGAGCTGTTTTTT; cdr3_aa: CASGFRTANTGELFF; clone_size: -; j_call: TRBJ2-2; d_call: -; v_call: TRBV12-5
cdr3_nt: TGTGCCAGCTCATCGACAGGGGAGAATCAGCCCCAGCATTTT; cdr3_aa: CASSSTGENQPQHF; clone_size: few; j_call: TRBJ1-5; d_call: TRBD1; v_call: TRBV18
cdr3_nt: TGTGCCAGCACCAAGAGAAGTTCGGGAAACACCATATATTTT; cdr3_aa: CASTKRSSGNTIYF; clone_size: -; j_call: TRBJ1-3; d_call: -; v_call: TRBV2
cdr3_nt: TGTGCCAGCAGCTTAGCGGGAGGGACAGATACGCAGTATTTT; cdr3_aa: CASSLAGGTDTQYF; clone_size: -; j_call: TRBJ2-3; d_call: TRBD2; v_call: TRBV11-2
cdr3_nt: TGTGCCAGCAGCTTGGGCAGTCTCCAACTGGGCAATGAGCAGTTCTTC; cdr3_aa: CASSLGSLQLGNEQFF; clone_size: -; j_call: TRBJ2-1; d_call: -; v_call: TRBV5-4
cdr3_nt: TGTGCCAGCAGTTACCGCCGGCAGCTATGGAACACTGAAGCTTTCTTT; cdr3_aa: CASSYRRQLWNTEAFF; clone_size: -; j_call: TRBJ1-1; d_call: -; v_call: TRBV6-5
cdr3_nt: TGTGCCAGCAGTGTGCAGCCGGGACTAGCGGGAGAGTACTTC; cdr3_aa: CASSVQPGLAGEYF; clone_size: -; j_call: TRBJ2-7; d_call: TRBD2; v_call: TRBV2
cdr3_nt: TGTGCCTGGGGCACAGGGGCGAACACTGAAGCTTTCTTT; cdr3_aa: CAWGTGANTEAFF; clone_size: -; j_call: TRBJ1-1; d_call: TRBD1; v_call: TRBV30
cdr3_nt: TGTGCCAGCAGTTACTCGGGTAACAGGGGAGGAAACACCATATATTTT; cdr3_aa: CASSYSGNRGGNTIYF; clone_size: -; j_call: TRBJ1-3; d_call: TRBD1; v_call: TRBV6-6
cdr3_nt: TGTGCCAGCAGCTTAATGGGCCTCACCGGGGAGCTGTTTTTT; cdr3_aa: CASSLMGLTGELFF; clone_size: -; j_call: TRBJ2-2; d_call: -; v_call: TRBV7-3
cdr3_nt: TGTGCCAGCAGCTTAGATAAGGGGACGAACACCGGGGAGCTGTTTTTT; cdr3_aa: CASSLDKGTNTGELFF; clone_size: -; j_call: TRBJ2-2; d_call: -; v_call: TRBV7-9
cdr3_nt: TGTGCCAGCAGCAAAGTCGTTAGGGGACTCCGGTGGCTCGAGCAGTACTTC; cdr3_aa: CASSKVVRGLRWLEQYF; clone_size: -; j_call: TRBJ2-7; d_call: -; v_call: TRBV21-1
cdr3_nt: TGTGCCAGCAGCAAAGCGGGGAGGGGCACCGGGGAGCTGTTTTTT; cdr3_aa: CASSKAGRGTGELFF; clone_size: -; j_call: TRBJ2-2; d_call: -; v_call: TRBV21-1
cdr3_nt: TGTGCCAGCAGCGTAGCTGCAGGGTATGGCTACACCTTC; cdr3_aa: CASSVAAGYGYTF; clone_size: -; j_call: TRBJ1-2; d_call: -; v_call: TRBV9
cdr3_nt: TGTGCCAGCACCGGTTGGGTGGGGAGCTCCTACAATGAGCAGTTCTTC; cdr3_aa: CASTGWVGSSYNEQFF; clone_size: -; j_call: TRBJ2-1; d_call: -; v_call: TRBV5-4
cdr3_nt: TGTGCCAGCAGTTCTATTTCAGGGAACTATGGCTACACCTTC; cdr3_aa: CASSSISGNYGYTF; clone_size: -; j_call: TRBJ1-2; d_call: -; v_call: TRBV6-5
cdr3_nt: TGTGCCAGCAGCTCGGGGACCAGACAGCCCCAGCATTTT; cdr3_aa: CASSSGTRQPQHF; clone_size: -; j_call: TRBJ1-5; d_call: -; v_call: TRBV14
cdr3_nt: TGTGCCAGCAGTTACTCGGCCCTAGCGGGAGAGACCCAGTACTTC; cdr3_aa: CASSYSALAGETQYF; clone_size: -; j_call: TRBJ2-5; d_call: TRBD2; v_call: TRBV6-6
cdr3_nt: TGTGCCAGCAGGCTAGCGGGAGGCTCCTACAATGAGCAGTTCTTC; cdr3_aa: CASRLAGGSYNEQFF; clone_size: once; j_call: TRBJ2-1; d_call: TRBD2; v_call: TRBV6-1
cdr3_nt: TGTGCCAGCAGACTTTCAACAGCCTCCTACGAGCAGTACTTC; cdr3_aa: CASRLSTASYEQYF; clone_size: -; j_call: TRBJ2-7; d_call: -; v_call: TRBV6-6
cdr3_nt: TGTGCCATCTGGGGCGTGGGAGCGGGCTACGAGCAGTACTTC; cdr3_aa: CAIWGVGAGYEQYF; clone_size: -; j_call: TRBJ2-7; d_call: -; v_call: TRBV28
cdr3_nt: TGCGCCAGCAGCTCCGGGACTAGCGGGATTGGGGAGCAGTTCTTC; cdr3_aa: CASSSGTSGIGEQFF; clone_size: -; j_call: TRBJ2-1; d_call: TRBD2; v_call: TRBV5-1
cdr3_nt: TGTGCCAGCAGCAGACCAGGGTACGAGCAGTACTTC; cdr3_aa: CASSRPGYEQYF; clone_size: -; j_call: TRBJ2-7; d_call: -; v_call: TRBV5-4
cdr3_nt: TGTGCCAGCAGTTTATTGGGGGGTGAAGAGACCCAGTACTTC; cdr3_aa: CASSLLGGEETQYF; clone_size: few; j_call: TRBJ2-5; d_call: -; v_call: TRBV27
cdr3_nt: TGCAGCGCGACCGGGACAGGGGATGCAACTAATGAAAAACTGTTTTTT; cdr3_aa: CSATGTGDATNEKLFF; clone_size: -; j_call: TRBJ1-4; d_call: TRBD1; v_call: TRBV29-1
cdr3_nt: TGTGCCAGCAGCCTGGGGGACGCATACAATGAGCAGTTCTTC; cdr3_aa: CASSLGDAYNEQFF; clone_size: -; j_call: TRBJ2-1; d_call: -; v_call: TRBV5-6
cdr3_nt: TGTGCCACCAGCGGGGAACGGAGCTCCTACAATGAGCAGTTCTTC; cdr3_aa: CATSGERSSYNEQFF; clone_size: -; j_call: TRBJ2-1; d_call: -; v_call: TRBV15
cdr3_nt: TGTGCCAGCAGCTTAATACGAAACACCGGGGAGCTGTTTTTT; cdr3_aa: CASSLIRNTGELFF; clone_size: -; j_call: TRBJ2-2; d_call: -; v_call: TRBV7-2
cdr3_nt: TGCGCCAGCAGATCGGAGCGGGGGAGAAGCACAGATACGCAGTATTTT; cdr3_aa: CASRSERGRSTDTQYF; clone_size: -; j_call: TRBJ2-3; d_call: TRBD2; v_call: TRBV5-1
cdr3_nt: TGTGCCAGCAGTACAACCGGGACGGCCCTTTTGGAAACCTTC; cdr3_aa: CASSTTGTALLETF; clone_size: -; j_call: TRBJ1-2; d_call: -; v_call: TRBV2
cdr3_nt: TGTGCCAGCAGCCTTTCATTTGGAAGCTCTGGGGCCAACGTCCTGACTTTC; cdr3_aa: CASSLSFGSSGANVLTF; clone_size: -; j_call: TRBJ2-6; d_call: -; v_call: TRBV7-9
cdr3_nt: TGTGCAAGTCGCTTAGCCAGGTCCGGGGTAAGCTCCTACAATGAGCAGTTCTTC; cdr3_aa: CASRLARSGVSSYNEQFF; clone_size: -; j_call: TRBJ2-1; d_call: -; v_call: TRBV12-2
cdr3_nt: TGCGCCAGCAGCTCCGGACTAGCGGGATACAATGAGCAGTTCTTC; cdr3_aa: CASSSGLAGYNEQFF; clone_size: -; j_call: TRBJ2-1; d_call: TRBD2; v_call: TRBV5-1
cdr3_nt: TGTGCAAGTCGCTTACCTCATCCGGATGACACTGAAGCTTTCTTT; cdr3_aa: CASRLPHPDDTEAFF; clone_size: -; j_call: TRBJ1-1; d_call: -; v_call: TRBV12-2
cdr3_nt: TGTGCCAGCTCACAGTCGGGTACGAGTGAAGCTTTCTTT; cdr3_aa: CASSQSGTSEAFF; clone_size: few; j_call: TRBJ1-1; d_call: -; v_call: TRBV18
cdr3_nt: TGTGCTAGTGGTTTGGGGGGACCGGAGGGCACAGATACGCAGTATTTT; cdr3_aa: CASGLGGPEGTDTQYF; clone_size: -; j_call: TRBJ2-3; d_call: -; v_call: TRBV12-5